These 21 T cell receptor beta chains were all obtained from the same sample, sequenced in a study of long-term antiretroviral therapy in people with HIV. immunoSEQ v3.0 was run at survey level. Repertoires were generated with immunoSEQ multiplex PCR, while TCRdb's copy carries only in-frame clones and drops some. This table holds some 30,000 clones, 70% to 90% found once. The specimen comprised unsorted PBMCs, sampled 1.1 years after starting antiretroviral therapy. These receptors came from a man aged 18 to 29 with HIV.

This clone was observed a single time. V gene TRBV5-1 combines with J gene TRBJ2-3, with TRBD1 identical over 9 bases. This CDR3 is built from 17 residues. CDR1 is SGHRS and CDR2 is YFSETQ in the germline V gene. Trimming cost V 3 bases and J 7 bases; bases outside gene matches: 15. The CDR3 DNA reads TGCGCCAGCAGCTCCGGATTTTGGGACAGGGCTGAAAATACGCAGTATTTT. Amino acid sequence: CASSSGFWDRAENTQYF.

V is TRBV10-3 and J is TRBJ1-3, with unresolved D. The CDR3 consists of 14 residues. Germline-derived CDR1 and CDR2 are ENHRY and SYGVKD. The V end was cut by 2 bases, the J end by 0 bases, with 5 bases between. The CDR3 bases are TGTGCCATCAGTGAGAAGAGCTCTGGAAACACCATATATTTT. It is translated as CAISEKSSGNTIYF.

J is TRBJ1-2 and V is TRBV5-6, with 7 positions matching TRBD1. V shed 3 bases and J 5 bases; nucleotides not matched to a gene: 13. Germline V gene lookup returns CDR1 SGHDT and CDR2 YYEEEE. This CDR3 region has 16 residues. In DNA, the CDR3 is TGTGCCAGCAGCTGGATGGACAGGACGGTGTTATATGGCTACACCTTC. Protein product: CASSWMDRTVLYGYTF.

This chain joins TRBV10-1 and TRBJ2-2, with D possibly TRBD1 on 6 matching bases. V lost 5 bases to trimming and J lost 5 bases, with 12 bases between them. CDR3 length: 14 residues. Germline values: CDR1 WNHNN, CDR2 SYGVQD (reference sequence). The CDR3 DNA sequence: TGCGCCAGCAGTAACAGGGCGGCAACCGGGGAGCTGTTTTTT. Protein sequence: CASSNRAATGELFF.

V gene TRBV5-5 combines with J gene TRBJ2-3, with D perhaps TRBD1 (5 bases). V was cut by 0 bases and J by 6 bases, with 11 bases left in between. This CDR3 contains 14 residues. Germline-derived CDR1 and CDR2 are SGHKS and YYEKEE (reference sequence). The CDR3 spells CASSLVTVADTQYF. CDR3 bases: TGTGCCAGCAGCTTGGTGACAGTTGCGGATACGCAGTATTTT. Full variable domain (missing parts from reference TRBV5-5 and TRBJ2-3): DAGVTQSPTHLIKTRGQQVTLRCSPISGHKSVSWYQQVLGQGPQFIFQYYEKEERGRGNFPDRFSARQFPNYSSELNVNALLLGDSALYLCASSLVTVADTQYFGPGTRLTVL.

The rearrangement links TRBV7-9 to TRBJ1-2; the D gene is possibly TRBD1 (6 bases). Germline V CDR1 and CDR2: SEHNR, FQNEAQ (reference sequence). The CDR3 sequence is 14 residues long. V was cut by 3 bases and J by 4 bases, with 12 bases left in between. CDR3 sequence: CASSFRGRAYGYTF. The CDR3 coding sequence is TGTGCCAGCAGCTTTCGGGGGCGCGCCTATGGCTACACCTTC.

The V gene is TRBV2, the J gene TRBJ2-7, with 13 bases matching TRBD2. The ends lost 9 bases at V and 0 bases at J; junction bases unmatched: 8. The CDR3 loop spans 16 amino acids. Germline CDR1 is SNHLY and CDR2 is FYNNEI. The CDR3 DNA sequence: TGTGCCAGTATGACTAGCGGGGGGCGTAGCTCCTACGAGCAGTACTTC. The encoded protein is CASMTSGGRSSYEQYF.

The chain has TRBV5-4 and TRBJ2-2, with 7 bases matching TRBD1. This CDR3 is built from 15 residues. V lost 4 bases, J lost 1 base, and 4 bases stayed unmatched. Germline V lookup: CDR1 SGHNT, CDR2 YYREEE (reference sequence). The CDR3: CASSPDRVNTGELFF. The CDR3 DNA reads as TGTGCCAGCAGCCCCGACAGGGTGAACACCGGGGAGCTGTTTTTT.

The V gene is TRBV6-1, the J gene TRBJ1-3, with D unresolved. The CDR3 totals 14 residues. Trimming pared 6 bases from V and 0 bases from J, leaving 9 bases between. CDR1 is MNHNS, CDR2 SASEGT, per germline. Here the CDR3 DNA reads TGTGCCAGCAGGCCCGTTTTCTCTGGAAACACCATATATTTT. Translating gives CASRPVFSGNTIYF.

The chain links TRBV13 to TRBJ1-1; no reliable D call. The V end was cut by 5 bases, the J end by 6 bases, with 13 bases between. There are 13 residues in the CDR3. Germline V CDR1 and CDR2: PRHDT, FYEKMQ (reference sequence). The CDR3: CASSLETGAEAFF. The CDR3 nucleotides are TGTGCCAGCAGCCTAGAGACGGGTGCTGAAGCTTTCTTT.

This chain connects TRBV27 to TRBJ2-1; 15 bases are shared with TRBD2. CDR3 length equals 15 residues. Losses at the gene ends were 3 bases for V and 9 bases for J; bases not matched to a gene: 3. CDR1 MNHEY and CDR2 SMNVEV come from the germline V gene (reference sequence). CDR3 bases: TGTGCCAGCAGTTTCGTGGGACTAGCGGGAGGTGAGCAGTTCTTC. It yields the protein CASSFVGLAGGEQFF.

The V call is TRBV30, the J call TRBJ2-2; 7 positions match TRBD2. The CDR3 loop spans 15 amino acids. Germline assignment: CDR1 GTSNPN and CDR2 SVGIG (reference sequence). V lost 3 bases, J lost 3 bases, and 7 bases stayed unmatched. The DNA for the CDR3 is TGTGCCTGGAGGGGCGGGAGTGTGTACACCGGGGAGCTGTTTTTT. This codes for CAWRGGSVYTGELFF.

This chain uses TRBV29-1 with TRBJ2-7, with 10 positions matching TRBD2. V shed 4 bases and J 7 bases; nucleotides not matched to a gene: 13. The germline V gene encodes CDR1 SQVTM and CDR2 ANQGSEA. CDR3 length: 15 residues. The CDR3 protein is CSVGWPGLASREQYF. The CDR3 DNA sequence: TGCAGCGTTGGGTGGCCGGGACTAGCGTCCCGGGAGCAGTACTTC.

This rearrangement joins TRBV4-1 to TRBJ2-7; weak D call: TRBD1 (7 bases). The length of the CDR3 is 15 residues. V shed 4 bases and J shed 6 bases, with 19 bases lying between them. CDR1 and CDR2 (germline): MGHRA, YSYEKL. CDR3 amino acids: CASSPQEGARGEQYF. In DNA, the CDR3 is TGCGCCAGCAGCCCCCAGGAGGGGGCGCGAGGCGAGCAGTACTTC.

The chain links TRBV6-5 to TRBJ1-3; no clear D. The CDR3 runs 12 residues. V was clipped by 6 bases and J by 3 bases, with 6 bases between them. Germline CDR1 is MNHEY and CDR2 is SVGAGI. In DNA form, the CDR3 reads TGTGCCAGCAGCTCCCATGGAAACACCATATATTTT. This gives the protein CASSSHGNTIYF.

This chain connects TRBV29-1 to TRBJ1-3; D call uncertain. V was cut by 1 base and J by 8 bases, with 3 bases left in between. Germline assignment: CDR1 SQVTM and CDR2 ANQGSEA. The CDR3 sequence is 10 residues long. Here the CDR3 DNA reads TGCAGCGTTGAAGGGGACACCATATATTTT. It yields the protein CSVEGDTIYF. The complete variable domain, with remaining parts taken from reference TRBV29-1 and TRBJ1-3, reads SAVISQKPSRDICQRGTSLTIQCQVDSQVTMMFWYRQQPGQSLTLIATANQGSEATYESGFVIDKFPISRPNLTFSTLTVSNMSPEDSSIYLCSVEGDTIYFGEGSWLTVV.

The V and J genes are TRBV30 and TRBJ1-2; the D is unclear. In germline, CDR1 is GTSNPN, CDR2 SVGIG (reference sequence). The CDR3 loop spans 17 amino acids. V was clipped by 2 bases and J by 6 bases, with 25 bases between them. For the CDR3, the DNA is TGTGCCTGGAGTCATTATGAAAAGGCGACCTACGAAGATGGCTACACCTTC. Translating gives CAWSHYEKATYEDGYTF.

In its sample, this clone was seen once. The rearrangement links TRBV28 to TRBJ1-5, with 8 positions matching TRBD1. Germline CDR1 and CDR2: MDHEN and SYDVKM. J gave up 5 bases and V 8 bases, and 5 bases lay outside the gene matches. CDR3 size: 13 residues. The CDR3 sequence: CASRQGWYQPQHF. CDR3 bases: TGTGCCAGCCGACAGGGGTGGTATCAGCCCCAGCATTTT.

The chain uses TRBV6-5 and TRBJ2-1; D perhaps matches TRBD2 (6 bases). Between the trimmed V and J ends, which lost 1 base and 6 bases, there was a span of 16 bases. Looked up from germline, CDR1 is MNHEY and CDR2 is SVGAGI. The CDR3 sequence is 16 residues long. Here the CDR3 reads CASSYFPSAGSNEQFF. CDR3 coding DNA: TGTGCCAGCAGTTACTTCCCCTCCGCGGGGAGCAATGAGCAGTTCTTC.

Only a few counts were recorded for this clone. The chain carries TRBV2 and TRBJ1-6, with 7 bases lining up with TRBD1. V was clipped by 4 bases and J by 8 bases; unmatched bases: 5. Germline V lookup: CDR1 SNHLY, CDR2 FYNNEI. The CDR3 has 14 amino acids. The CDR3 coding sequence is TGTGCCAGCAGTGGACAGGGCGGTGATTCACCCCTCCACTTT. Translating it yields CASSGQGGDSPLHF.

V usage is TRBV30 and J usage is TRBJ1-2; maybe TRBD1 (5 bases). The CDR3 has 15 amino acids. V shed 3 bases and J shed 4 bases, with 18 bases lying between them. The germline CDR1 and CDR2 sequences are GTSNPN and SVGIG (reference sequence). CDR3 sequence: CAWRGQLKGTYGYTF. The CDR3 nucleotides are TGTGCCTGGAGAGGTCAACTGAAAGGGACCTATGGCTACACCTTC.